The 28 T cell receptor beta chains listed next were all sequenced from one sample in a study of shared clonotypes between healthy human individuals. Data came from immunoSEQ multiplex PCR; TCRdb stores just in-frame clones and leaves some out. The sample has under 2.5 million clones, 85% to 95% seen once. The sample taken for sequencing was naive CD4+ T cells from PBMCs. Subset specified: CD45RA+ positively selected. The receptor source for this set is a man younger than 30 in good health. Some clones in this sample may be carry-over from other donors' samples.

The rearrangement joins TRBV7-3 to TRBJ2-3; the D gene could be TRBD1 or TRBD2 (6 bases each). The CDR3 extends over 15 amino acids. The V gene lost 3 bases and the J gene lost 6 bases, with 16 bases spanning the gap. CDR1 is SGHTA and CDR2 is FQGTGA in the germline V gene. CDR3 coding DNA: TGTGCCAGCAGCTTTTTAGGTATCGGGGGCGATACGCAGTATTTT. Translated, it gives CASSFLGIGGDTQYF.

V is TRBV6-1 and J is TRBJ1-2; D is uncertain. Trimming stripped 3 bases from V and 0 bases from J, with 11 bases between. Per the germline V gene, CDR1 is MNHNS and CDR2 is SASEGT. There are 15 residues in the CDR3. The CDR3 coding sequence is TGTGCCAGCAGTGATAACAGATCCTCTAACTATGGCTACACCTTC. Encoded protein: CASSDNRSSNYGYTF.

The chain couples TRBV11-2 to TRBJ2-2; D unresolved. Per germline, CDR1 SGHAT and CDR2 FQNNGV. Deletions cut 7 bases from V and 2 bases from J, with 11 bases between. The CDR3 runs to 14 residues. The CDR3 sequence is CASILGPNTGELFF. In nucleotides, the CDR3 is TGTGCCAGCATCTTGGGCCCTAACACCGGGGAGCTGTTTTTT.

The chain combines TRBV19 with TRBJ1-3; 7 nucleotides agree with TRBD1. CDR3 length: 21 residues. V shed 2 bases, J shed 1 base, and the junction held 20 bases outside the gene matches. Per the germline V gene, CDR1 is LNHDA and CDR2 is SQIVND (reference sequence). CDR3 in DNA: TGTGCCAGTAGTATAAAATTCTCCAACAGGGGCCGGTCTGGTTCTGGAAACACCATATATTTT. Encoded protein: CASSIKFSNRGRSGSGNTIYF.

The rearrangement links TRBV4-2 to TRBJ1-1; 7 nucleotides align to TRBD1. Germline V lookup: CDR1 LGHNA, CDR2 YNFKEQ. The CDR3 has 15 residues. V shed 1 base and J 1 base; nucleotides not matched to a gene: 3. The chain's CDR3 is CASSQASGGNTEAFF. The CDR3 DNA sequence: TGTGCCAGCAGCCAAGCATCAGGGGGGAACACTGAAGCTTTCTTT.

The V call is TRBV25-1, the J call TRBJ2-1; D might be TRBD1 or TRBD2, each matching 5 bases. Germline assignment: CDR1 MGHDK and CDR2 SYGVNS. V was cut by 5 bases and J by 6 bases, with 14 bases left in between. This CDR3 is 14 amino acids long. CDR3 sequence: CASSRGVGVNEQFF. The CDR3 DNA reads as TGTGCCAGCAGTAGGGGCGTGGGAGTCAATGAGCAGTTCTTC.

The chain couples TRBV7-2 to TRBJ2-3; D may correspond to TRBD1 or TRBD2 (6 bases each). The germline V and J ends were trimmed by 2 bases and 2 bases, with 11 bases remaining between them. The V gene's germline CDR1 is SGHTA and CDR2 FQGNSA. This CDR3 has 15 amino acids. CDR3 protein: CASSLRRGTTDTQYF. The CDR3 DNA reads TGTGCCAGCAGCTTAAGGAGGGGGACCACAGATACGCAGTATTTT.

This chain connects TRBV4-2 to TRBJ2-3; 11 bases align to TRBD2. Per the germline V gene, CDR1 is LGHNA and CDR2 is YNFKEQ. Trimming cost V 4 bases and J 1 base; bases outside gene matches: 4. This CDR3 comprises 16 residues. DNA of the CDR3: TGTGCCAGCAGCCTCCGGACTAGCGGGCGCACAGATACGCAGTATTTT. It yields the protein CASSLRTSGRTDTQYF.

Remarks on this clone: Other DNA sequences in the sample encode the same CDR3. The chain is built from TRBV27 and TRBJ1-1, with D possibly TRBD1 on 5 matching bases. Germline V gives CDR1 MNHEY, CDR2 SMNVEV (reference sequence). Trimming shortened V by 2 bases and J by 5 bases, and 9 bases separated the two germline ends. This CDR3 has 13 amino acids. The CDR3 region is CASSLGRDTEAFF. The CDR3 coding sequence is TGTGCCAGCAGTTTAGGCAGGGATACTGAAGCTTTCTTT.

Comments on this clone: Other DNA sequences in this specimen translate into the identical CDR3. V and J are TRBV28 and TRBJ2-5, with a possible D match to TRBD2 (5 bases). CDR1 MDHEN and CDR2 SYDVKM come from the germline V gene. Trimming stripped 6 bases from V and 1 base from J, with 6 bases between. This CDR3 contains 12 residues. The DNA for the CDR3 is TGTGCCAGCAGAAGCGGCCAAGAGACCCAGTACTTC. Translated, it gives CASRSGQETQYF.

The V gene is TRBV29-1, the J gene TRBJ2-5, with 7 positions matching TRBD2. Germline-derived CDR1 and CDR2 are SQVTM and ANQGSEA. Germline trimming cut 7 bases from V and 2 bases from J; bases unmatched to any gene: 13. The CDR3 runs 15 residues. CDR3 coding DNA: TGCAGCGCTGCCCTGGGCTGGGGGGGGCAAGAGACCCAGTACTTC. It yields the protein CSAALGWGGQETQYF.

The V gene is TRBV6-1, the J gene TRBJ2-2, with TRBD2 as a possible D gene (6 bases). CDR1 is MNHNS, CDR2 SASEGT, per germline. V lost 4 bases and J lost 6, with 21 bases in between. This CDR3 region has 17 residues. The CDR3 reads CASSVYTWGVPAGELFF. CDR3 in DNA: TGTGCCAGCAGTGTATACACATGGGGGGTCCCAGCCGGGGAGCTGTTTTTT.

The chain uses TRBV30 and TRBJ1-1; D unresolved. Trimming took 2 bases from V and 0 from J, leaving 7 bases between them. The CDR3 is 13 residues long. Germline assignment: CDR1 GTSNPN and CDR2 SVGIG (reference sequence). The CDR3: CAWSSFLNTEAFF. The DNA of the CDR3 is TGTGCCTGGAGTTCTTTTCTGAACACTGAAGCTTTCTTT.

The V call is TRBV27, the J call TRBJ1-4; the D is unclear. CDR1 is MNHEY and CDR2 is SMNVEV in the germline V gene (reference sequence). The V and J ends lost 5 bases and 5 bases respectively, with 15 bases between them. This CDR3 contains 15 residues. The DNA for the CDR3 is TGTGCCAGCAGTCTGACCCCCGGGCTAAATGAAAAACTGTTTTTT. Its protein is CASSLTPGLNEKLFF.

This chain uses TRBV4-1 with TRBJ2-1, with a possible D match to TRBD2 (6 bases). The CDR3 sequence is 18 residues long. Germline V gene lookup returns CDR1 MGHRA and CDR2 YSYEKL. The V end was cut by 0 bases, the J end by 2 bases, with 17 bases between. The CDR3 nucleotides read TGCGCCAGCAGCCAAGAAATTTCTAGACTAGGAACCTACAATGAGCAGTTCTTC. It translates to CASSQEISRLGTYNEQFF.

The chain employs TRBV29-1 and TRBJ2-3, with 7 nucleotides matching TRBD2. Trimming took 7 bases from V and 4 from J; bases not matched to a gene: 11. The CDR3 totals 14 residues. The germline gives CDR1 SQVTM, CDR2 ANQGSEA. Here the CDR3 reads CSAEGGSGADTQYF. The CDR3 DNA reads as TGCAGCGCGGAAGGCGGGAGTGGGGCAGATACGCAGTATTTT.

This chain connects TRBV21-1 to TRBJ2-2; TRBD2 is the table's D call and was not checked against the DNA. TRBV21-1 is listed as a pseudogene. The CDR3 has 20 residues. CDR3 sequence: CASSIQGSASGGTNTGELFF. The DNA for the CDR3 is TGTGCCAGCAGCATCCAAGGGAGTGCTAGCGGGGGAACGAACACCGGGGAGCTGTTTTTT.

The gene calls are TRBV18 and TRBJ1-5; 7 bases map to TRBD1. The CDR3 is made up of 15 amino acids. CDR1 and CDR2 from the germline V gene are KGHSH and LQKENI. V shed 3 bases and J 7 bases; nucleotides not matched to a gene: 9. The CDR3 bases are TGTGCCAGCTCACCCGGACAGGCCCCGGGGCAGCCCCAGCATTTT. This sequence encodes CASSPGQAPGQPQHF. The full variable domain, in which reference TRBV18 and TRBJ1-5 provide the parts outside the CDR3, is NAGVMQNPRHLVRRRGQEARLRCSPMKGHSHVYWYRQLPEEGLKFMVYLQKENIIDESGMPKERFSAEFPKEGPSILRIQQVVRGDSAAYFCASSPGQAPGQPQHFGDGTRLSIL.

CDR3 region: CASSLYERSTEAFF. CDR3 nucleotide sequence: TGCGCCAGCAGCTTGTATGAGCGTTCCACTGAAGCTTTCTTT. The chain uses TRBV5-1 and TRBJ1-1, with no clear D. V was cut by 1 base and J by 4 bases, with 11 bases left in between. The V gene's germline CDR1 is SGHRS and CDR2 YFSETQ. This CDR3 contains 14 residues.

The CDR3 here is CSARWLVQETQYF. CDR3 in DNA: TGCAGCGCTCGGTGGCTTGTTCAGGAGACCCAGTACTTC. The J gene is TRBJ2-5, the V gene TRBV29-1; D not resolved. CDR1 and CDR2 from the germline V gene are SQVTM and ANQGSEA. There are 13 residues in the CDR3. Between the trimmed V and J ends, which lost 7 bases and 5 bases, there was a span of 17 bases.

J is TRBJ2-5 and V is TRBV9; perhaps TRBD1 as D (6 bases). Germline V gene lookup returns CDR1 SGDLS and CDR2 YYNGEE. Trimming cost V 2 bases and J 6 bases, with 14 bases left between them. The CDR3 is made up of 14 amino acids. CDR3 region: CASSVRSDSQTQYF. The CDR3 DNA reads as TGTGCCAGCAGCGTTCGATCGGACAGTCAGACCCAGTACTTC.

This clone has just one count. V usage is TRBV18 and J usage is TRBJ2-1; 7 bases line up with TRBD2. Per the germline V gene, CDR1 is KGHSH and CDR2 is LQKENI. The CDR3 covers 17 residues. V trimming: 2 bases; J trimming: 5 bases; junction bases outside the gene matches: 12. The CDR3 loop reads CASSPIGGSDVNNEQFF. For the CDR3, the DNA is TGTGCCAGCTCACCAATCGGCGGGAGTGATGTCAACAATGAGCAGTTCTTC.

The V call is TRBV28, the J call TRBJ2-3; TRBD1 matches 11 bases. The CDR3 is 15 amino acids. Germline V gives CDR1 MDHEN, CDR2 SYDVKM. J was trimmed by 5 bases and V by 6 bases; bases with no gene match: 7. The CDR3 here is CASRLTGQGVDTQYF. CDR3 in DNA: TGTGCCAGCAGGCTGACGGGACAGGGGGTAGATACGCAGTATTTT.

The V call is TRBV7-2, the J call TRBJ2-2; D is perhaps TRBD2 (5 bases). Trimming pared 3 bases from V and 6 bases from J, leaving 11 bases between. The CDR3 is 14 residues long. Germline V CDR1 and CDR2: SGHTA, FQGNSA. CDR3 amino acids: CASSFLTTAGELFF. The CDR3 DNA follows: TGTGCCAGCAGCTTCTTGACTACGGCCGGGGAGCTGTTTTTT.

The CDR3 sequence is CASSFGMSSYNEQFF. CDR3 in DNA: TGTGCCAGCAGCTTTGGTATGAGCTCCTACAATGAGCAGTTCTTC. The gene calls are TRBV11-3 and TRBJ2-1; D gene uncertain. The CDR3 runs to 15 residues. Germline CDR1 is SGHNT and CDR2 is YENEEA. Trimming left V 3 bases short and J 0 bases short, with 9 bases between.

This chain uses TRBV29-1 with TRBJ1-2; the D gene is possibly TRBD1 (5 bases). The CDR3 sequence is 16 residues long. CDR1 is SQVTM and CDR2 is ANQGSEA in the germline V gene. The V gene lost 5 bases and the J gene lost 1 base, with 20 bases spanning the gap. CDR3 amino acids: CSVNRGSGESNYGYTF. CDR3 nucleotides: TGCAGCGTTAATAGGGGTAGCGGCGAGAGTAACTATGGCTACACCTTC.

V is TRBV2 and J is TRBJ2-7; D possibly corresponds to TRBD1 (6 bases). V was cut by 4 bases and J by 8 bases, with 24 bases left in between. Germline CDR1 is SNHLY and CDR2 is FYNNEI. This CDR3 is built from 16 residues. CDR3 residues: CASSGTEDLYFIQQYF. CDR3 DNA sequence: TGTGCCAGCAGTGGGACAGAGGACTTATACTTTATTCAGCAGTACTTC.

For this clone: Different DNA sequences within this sample yield the same CDR3. CDR3 nucleotides: TGTGCCAGCTCACCGGGGGGTACCTACGAGCAGTACTTC. Translated: CASSPGGTYEQYF. The V and J genes are TRBV18 and TRBJ2-7, with TRBD2 as a possible D gene (6 bases). Germline CDR1 and CDR2: KGHSH and LQKENI. This CDR3 contains 13 residues. V was pared by 3 bases and J by 2 bases, with 8 bases between.